Listed below are T cell receptor beta chains from one sample, sequenced in a study of shared clonotypes between healthy human individuals. The table came from immunoSEQ multiplex PCR; TCRdb's copy has only in-frame clones and leaves some out. Among about 2.1 million clones listed, 93% were seen once. The sample consisted of naive CD8+ T cells from PBMCs. The receptors were gathered from a man aged 18 to 29 in good health. Some clones in this sample may be carry-over from other donors' samples. Each CDR3 is given with its conserved first and last residue. Each record gives: J gene, V gene, D gene, CDR3 protein. The D gene is left open where the match is weak.

J: TRBJ1-4
V: TRBV19
D: NA
CDR3: CASSGDRSYNEKLFF

J: TRBJ2-7
V: TRBV7-8
D: TRBD2
CDR3: CASSPSLAGGEGSGYEQYF

J: TRBJ2-7
V: TRBV7-3
D: TRBD2
CDR3: CASIPSGQGLTYEQYF

J: TRBJ2-7
V: TRBV12-5
D: NA
CDR3: CASGLDQQGPPYEQYF

J: TRBJ2-5
V: TRBV4-3
D: NA
CDR3: CASSQVFKETQYF

J: TRBJ2-7
V: TRBV5-1
D: TRBD2
CDR3: CASRPTGGRYEQYF

J: TRBJ2-2
V: TRBV7-3
D: TRBD2
CDR3: CASSLTNRLAGGPDTGELFF

J: TRBJ1-4
V: TRBV4-1
D: TRBD1
CDR3: CASSPPQGTGSTNEKLFF

J: TRBJ2-3
V: TRBV10-3
D: TRBD2
CDR3: CAISESTSVGDTQYF

J: TRBJ2-2
V: TRBV9
D: NA
CDR3: CASSVVTPGELFF

J: TRBJ2-7
V: TRBV6-6
D: TRBD1
CDR3: CASSYSAGQGPYEQYF

J: TRBJ2-2
V: TRBV5-6
D: NA
CDR3: CASSWGSNTGELFF

J: TRBJ2-4
V: TRBV19
D: TRBD2
CDR3: CASNQGGPLAKNIQYF

J: TRBJ2-7
V: TRBV4-2
D: NA
CDR3: CASSQGLASYEQYF

J: TRBJ2-5
V: TRBV21-1
D: NA
CDR3: CASRTGGFEETQYF

J: TRBJ2-2
V: TRBV19
D: NA
CDR3: CASPPSANTGELFF

J: TRBJ1-3
V: TRBV2
D: NA
CDR3: CASSAGYSGNTIYF

J: TRBJ2-7
V: TRBV27
D: TRBD2
CDR3: CATRLAGVFSYEQYF

J: TRBJ2-5
V: TRBV7-8
D: NA
CDR3: CASSLGLFRETQYF

J: TRBJ1-1
V: TRBV11-2
D: NA
CDR3: CASSLVAGGPEAFF

J: TRBJ1-1
V: TRBV28
D: TRBD1
CDR3: CASSFGWRQGELNTEAFF

J: TRBJ1-2
V: TRBV5-1
D: NA
CDR3: CASSLEGLSGYGYTF